These T cell receptor beta chains were read from a single sample in a study of blood T cell repertoires in COVID-19. TCRdb's copy holds only in-frame clones and misses some; the assay was immunoSEQ multiplex PCR. In the table there are a few hundred thousand clones, roughly 86% of which are singletons. The sequencing input was peripheral blood. These receptors all stem from a woman aged 60-70 years with COVID-19, enrolled during active disease. Each CDR3 is given with its conserved first and last residue. The D gene is left open where the match is weak. Size is omitted from some rows. Given values are once, few, many or a class for expanded clones.

clone_size	v_call	d_call	j_call	cdr3_nt	cdr3_aa
once	TRBV9	-	TRBJ1-3	TGTGCCAGCAGCGTACTCGACATGCTATCTGGAAACACCATATATTTT	CASSVLDMLSGNTIYF
few	TRBV30	-	TRBJ1-1	TGTGCCTCGGGGGGTCCAACAGGGACTGAAGCTTTCTTT	CASGGPTGTEAFF
-	TRBV15	TRBD2	TRBJ2-3	TGTGCCACCAGCAGAGCGGCCGGCGGGGGGGGCGAAGATACGCAGTATTTT	CATSRAAGGGGEDTQYF
-	TRBV10-1	-	TRBJ2-1	TGCGCCAGCAGTGAGTGGCGGGGAACCTACAATGAGCAGTTCTTC	CASSEWRGTYNEQFF
-	TRBV6-5	-	TRBJ2-2	TGTGCCAGCAGTTACCTACGTAACACCGGGGAGCTGTTTTTT	CASSYLRNTGELFF
-	TRBV4-1	TRBD2	TRBJ2-3	TGCGCCAGCAGCCATCACGGGCGGGAGGGGGCAGATACGCAGTATTTT	CASSHHGREGADTQYF
-	TRBV24-1	TRBD1	TRBJ2-3	TGTGCCACCAGTGATTTGAGGGGACAGGGCACAGATACGCAGTATTTT	CATSDLRGQGTDTQYF
once	TRBV6-2/TRBV6-3	TRBD1	TRBJ1-1	TGTGCCAGCAGCGGGCAGGGGGCGGGCTGGCCGGCGAGGACTGAAGCTTTCTTT	CASSGQGAGWPARTEAFF
-	TRBV3-1/TRBV3-2	-	TRBJ1-2	TGTGCCAGCAGCCAAGTGGGAGGGGTTGGCTACACCTTC	CASSQVGGVGYTF
-	TRBV3-1/TRBV3-2	-	TRBJ2-1	TGTGCCAGCAGCCAGCACCGGGAGCCAGCTGAGCAGTTCTTC	CASSQHREPAEQFF
-	TRBV28	-	TRBJ1-3	TGTGCCAGCAGTAAAGGGGGTTCTGGAAACACCATATATTTT	CASSKGGSGNTIYF
-	TRBV9	-	TRBJ1-3	TGTGCCAGCAGCGTAGATCAGGGGAGGGTAAACACCATATATTTT	CASSVDQGRVNTIYF
-	TRBV25-1	TRBD1	TRBJ1-3	TGTGCCAGCAGTGAGGACAACAGGGGGCCTGGAAACACCATATATTTT	CASSEDNRGPGNTIYF
-	TRBV5-1	-	TRBJ1-6	TGCGCCAGCAGCTTGGATGGGTCGGGAAATTCACCCCTCCACTTT	CASSLDGSGNSPLHF
-	TRBV5-1	TRBD1	TRBJ2-2	TGCGCCAGCAGCTTTCAGGGGGCGACGGACACCGGGGAGCTGTTTTTT	CASSFQGATDTGELFF
-	TRBV30	TRBD2	TRBJ2-7	TGTGCCTGGACCAGAGGGACTAGTTTATCCCCCTCGTTGAGTGAGCAGTACTTC	CAWTRGTSLSPSLSEQYF
-	TRBV2	-	TRBJ2-4	TGTGCCAGCAGTATGGAAAGACTAGCCAAAAACATTCAGTACTTC	CASSMERLAKNIQYF